This T cell receptor (beta chain) appears in the sequencing data of a study of T cell clusters in autoimmune cytopenias. General study findings and limits: Healthy donors had approximately 3.1-fold more exclusive TRB clusters than active autoimmune hepatitis patients.

TRB was amplified by touch-down multiplex PCR, primer pools A and B combined. TCRdb processed the multiplex PCR reads again and assigns one entry to each CDR3 protein, with no DNA. The table lists about 8,400 distinct CDR3 sequences. TRB amplification used around 270 ng of peripheral blood genomic DNA. As concerns this clonotype: Its antigen is not known.

The sample taken for sequencing was peripheral blood. This sequence originates from a human donor with an autoimmune cytopenia or autoimmune hepatitis (not recorded which).

CDR3 protein: CASGMDSHRSPLHF. The gene calls are TRBV12-5 and TRBJ1-6; lacking DNA, the TRBD1 call made by TCRdb goes unchecked. CDR3 length equals 14 residues. Germline V gene data show CDR1 as LGHNT and CDR2 as FRNRAP.